The entry below gives a single T cell receptor (beta chain) sequence along with its context. This entry comes from a study of blood T cell repertoires in COVID-19. The overall study: Acute and convalescent COVID-19 samples came from the United States, Italy and Spain.

The CDR3 has 19 amino acids. From germline, CDR1 is MGHRA and CDR2 YSYEKL. V lost 2 bases, J lost 7 bases, and 21 bases stayed unmatched. Participants had their cohort set by participant-reported clinical history. Per the authors' pipeline: Cell counts per sample came from amplifying reference gene primers. The protocol was immunoSEQ multiplex PCR, while the TCRdb copy is restricted to in-frame clones and leaves out a portion. D and trimming were read from the DNA, whereas the V and J calls and clone size are those reported in that table. The data show some 320,000 clones, 80% to 90% seen once. This chain uses TRBV4-1 with TRBJ1-2; 8 bases line up with TRBD1. This clonotype was obtained from a woman aged 25 to 45 who had recovered from COVID-19. Sequencing used PBMCs or T cells enriched from blood (not recorded which). The CDR3 reads CASSQRESQGAVGHFGYTF. The CDR3 DNA sequence: TGCGCCAGCAGCCAAAGGGAGTCGCAGGGGGCGGTGGGCCACTTTGGCTACACCTTC.